These T cell receptor beta chains were read from a single sample in a study of early stage breast cancer tumors. Using immunoSEQ multiplex PCR, the repertoire was profiled, and TCRdb retains in-frame clones only, with some absent. Here the sample spans 70,000 or so clones, approximately 84% being singletons. The sample was blood. The receptors were gathered from a person in their 40s with breast cancer. Each CDR3 is given with its conserved first and last residue. The order of the fields is J gene, CDR3 length, clone size, V gene, D gene, CDR3 DNA, CDR3 protein. D genes are given only for firm matches. The size entry is marked missing in some rows and otherwise reads once, few, many or a size class.

TRBJ1-1	13	-	TRBV10-3	-	TGTGCCATCAGTGACAGCCTGAACACTGAAGCTTTCTTT	CAISDSLNTEAFF
TRBJ1-2	13	few	TRBV7-9	TRBD1	TGTGCCAGCAGCTTAGGGACAGGGAGCGGCTACACCTTC	CASSLGTGSGYTF
TRBJ1-1	16	-	TRBV11-2	-	TGTGCCAGCAGCTTAATTGGGTTGGCGGGGGATACTGAAGCTTTCTTT	CASSLIGLAGDTEAFF
TRBJ2-3	16	-	TRBV7-9	TRBD2	TGTGCCAGCAGCTTCGGACTAGCGGGGATCACAGATACGCAGTATTTT	CASSFGLAGITDTQYF
TRBJ2-7	12	-	TRBV7-9	-	TGTGCCAGCAGTGGGGGCTCCTACGAGCAGTACTTC	CASSGGSYEQYF
TRBJ1-4	16	-	TRBV18	-	TGTGCCAGCTCACCTGCGGAATATAATCTCCCTGGAAAACTGTTTTTT	CASSPAEYNLPGKLFF
TRBJ2-7	12	few	TRBV6-6	-	TGTGCCAGCGCGCGCGTCGGCTACGAGCAGTACTTC	CASARVGYEQYF
TRBJ2-1	17	-	TRBV27	TRBD2	TGTGCCAGCAGTTTAAGAGCGGGAGGATGGGCCTACAATGAGCAGTTCTTC	CASSLRAGGWAYNEQFF
TRBJ2-7	13	-	TRBV27	TRBD2	TGTGCCAGCACCCGTCGGGGGGGCTACGAGCAGTACTTC	CASTRRGGYEQYF
TRBJ1-1	14	-	TRBV19	TRBD1	TGTGCCAGTAGGTTCCAGGGGGCAATCACTGAAGCTTTCTTT	CASRFQGAITEAFF
TRBJ1-5	13	-	TRBV10-2	TRBD1	TGCGCCAGCAGAACAGGGGAGCGGCAGCCCCAGCATTTT	CASRTGERQPQHF
TRBJ1-1	13	-	TRBV2	-	TGTGCCAGCAGTGAAAGGGACGACACTGAAGCTTTCTTT	CASSERDDTEAFF
TRBJ2-7	15	-	TRBV10-1	TRBD2	TGCGCCAGCAGTTCGGGACTAGCGGGAGATTACGAGCAGTACTTC	CASSSGLAGDYEQYF
TRBJ1-4	15	-	TRBV10-3	-	TGTGCCATCAGTGAGGGAACAACAACTAATGAAAAACTGTTTTTT	CAISEGTTTNEKLFF